Listed below are T cell receptor beta chains from one sample, sequenced in a study of blood T cell repertoires in COVID-19. The repertoire was sequenced with immunoSEQ multiplex PCR; TCRdb's copy has only in-frame clones and lacks some. The sample holds around 620,000 clones, just under 90% seen once. Sequencing was performed on peripheral blood. The source is a woman aged 18-29 years with acute or convalescent COVID-19. CDR3s leave out the opening cysteine and the closing phenylalanine or tryptophan. Each record gives: D gene, V gene, J gene, CDR3 protein. The D gene is left open where the match is weak.

D gene: -; V gene: TRBV5-4; J gene: TRBJ1-1; CDR3 protein: ASSWMDTYNTEAF
D gene: TRBD2; V gene: TRBV11-2; J gene: TRBJ2-7; CDR3 protein: ASSLASGIYEQY
D gene: -; V gene: TRBV5-6; J gene: TRBJ1-6; CDR3 protein: ASSLKVGQGISPLH
D gene: TRBD1; V gene: TRBV29-1; J gene: TRBJ1-2; CDR3 protein: SVEDDRGQRYT
D gene: -; V gene: TRBV7-2; J gene: TRBJ1-3; CDR3 protein: ASSLVGSSGNTIY
D gene: TRBD1; V gene: TRBV7-8; J gene: TRBJ1-2; CDR3 protein: ASSLRTGVGYT
D gene: -; V gene: TRBV19; J gene: TRBJ1-1; CDR3 protein: ASTPLDKTELTEAF
D gene: -; V gene: TRBV10-3; J gene: TRBJ2-7; CDR3 protein: AISESILQAGEQY
D gene: -; V gene: TRBV5-1; J gene: TRBJ2-2; CDR3 protein: ASSPQANTGELF
D gene: -; V gene: TRBV5-6; J gene: TRBJ2-1; CDR3 protein: ASSPRGDEQF
D gene: TRBD2; V gene: TRBV3-1/TRBV3-2; J gene: TRBJ2-5; CDR3 protein: ASSQRLAGEKETQY
D gene: TRBD2; V gene: TRBV6-1; J gene: TRBJ2-3; CDR3 protein: ASSERAGGESDTQY
D gene: TRBD2; V gene: TRBV30; J gene: TRBJ2-2; CDR3 protein: AWSGLSGAIGTGELF
D gene: TRBD1; V gene: TRBV29-1; J gene: TRBJ1-2; CDR3 protein: SVSVPTGGRDNYGYT
D gene: -; V gene: TRBV2; J gene: TRBJ2-7; CDR3 protein: ASSGEVLRYEQY
D gene: -; V gene: TRBV12-3/TRBV12-4; J gene: TRBJ1-1; CDR3 protein: ASSLRGPEAF
D gene: TRBD1; V gene: TRBV6-1; J gene: TRBJ1-4; CDR3 protein: ASSEVPTGGGTNEKLF
D gene: TRBD1; V gene: TRBV2; J gene: TRBJ1-5; CDR3 protein: ASSPPDRGTLENQPQH
D gene: TRBD2; V gene: TRBV24-1; J gene: TRBJ2-1; CDR3 protein: ATSDLSTSGPF
D gene: TRBD1; V gene: TRBV11-2; J gene: TRBJ1-3; CDR3 protein: ASSKPGTGRNTIY
D gene: -; V gene: TRBV10-3; J gene: TRBJ1-2; CDR3 protein: AIATEYYGYT
D gene: -; V gene: TRBV10-3; J gene: TRBJ1-2; CDR3 protein: AISESLYQGRDGYT
D gene: -; V gene: TRBV5-1; J gene: TRBJ1-1; CDR3 protein: ASSLVRTGSSTEAF
D gene: -; V gene: TRBV24-1; J gene: TRBJ1-2; CDR3 protein: ATSDYTGGGYT
D gene: TRBD1; V gene: TRBV5-4; J gene: TRBJ1-1; CDR3 protein: ASSLAGTGGGAF
D gene: -; V gene: TRBV2; J gene: TRBJ2-5; CDR3 protein: ASGGQLQETQY
D gene: TRBD1; V gene: TRBV19; J gene: TRBJ2-3; CDR3 protein: ASSILGTDPTDTQY
D gene: TRBD1; V gene: TRBV5-6; J gene: TRBJ1-5; CDR3 protein: ASSLAHQGESNQPQH
D gene: TRBD1; V gene: TRBV24-1; J gene: TRBJ1-2; CDR3 protein: ATHGQGDDGYT
D gene: -; V gene: TRBV2; J gene: TRBJ1-2; CDR3 protein: ASSARGQGYT
D gene: -; V gene: TRBV5-4; J gene: TRBJ1-2; CDR3 protein: ASSPSGGQPLRGYT
D gene: TRBD1; V gene: TRBV6-6; J gene: TRBJ2-2; CDR3 protein: ASTPGQLDAGELF
D gene: -; V gene: TRBV2; J gene: TRBJ1-4; CDR3 protein: ASRRGGSEKLF
D gene: TRBD1; V gene: TRBV30; J gene: TRBJ1-1; CDR3 protein: AWSSWFNRGISEAF
D gene: TRBD1; V gene: TRBV30; J gene: TRBJ1-2; CDR3 protein: AWSGAGTVPPWGYT
D gene: TRBD1; V gene: TRBV7-2; J gene: TRBJ2-7; CDR3 protein: ASSLQGVGSEQY
D gene: TRBD2; V gene: TRBV7-8; J gene: TRBJ2-2; CDR3 protein: ASSTTSAGELF
D gene: -; V gene: TRBV19; J gene: TRBJ1-4; CDR3 protein: ASRDTTEGEKLF
D gene: -; V gene: TRBV6-2/TRBV6-3; J gene: TRBJ1-2; CDR3 protein: ASSWTETNYGYT
D gene: -; V gene: TRBV6-5; J gene: TRBJ1-5; CDR3 protein: ASSPLTGLNQPQH
D gene: -; V gene: TRBV7-3; J gene: TRBJ2-1; CDR3 protein: ASSLDLAGKQF
D gene: -; V gene: TRBV20-1; J gene: TRBJ1-5; CDR3 protein: SASFRGSNQPQH
D gene: -; V gene: TRBV19; J gene: TRBJ1-1; CDR3 protein: ASRAEGRGAF
D gene: -; V gene: TRBV20-1; J gene: TRBJ1-1; CDR3 protein: SASEDSWTEAF
D gene: TRBD1; V gene: TRBV30; J gene: TRBJ1-1; CDR3 protein: AWARQGARAEAF
D gene: -; V gene: TRBV5-8; J gene: TRBJ1-5; CDR3 protein: ASSLSSTLNQPQH
D gene: -; V gene: TRBV19; J gene: TRBJ1-1; CDR3 protein: ASSAQGVPARMNTEAF
D gene: TRBD2; V gene: TRBV5-1; J gene: TRBJ2-3; CDR3 protein: ASSLWTSGPRTDTQY
D gene: TRBD2; V gene: TRBV5-1; J gene: TRBJ2-2; CDR3 protein: ASSLLIAGETGELF
D gene: TRBD1; V gene: TRBV5-1; J gene: TRBJ2-7; CDR3 protein: ASSLQGTGEQY
D gene: -; V gene: TRBV19; J gene: TRBJ1-1; CDR3 protein: ASSIGGGSTEAF
D gene: -; V gene: TRBV11-2; J gene: TRBJ2-1; CDR3 protein: ASRPLAGEGGNEQF